These 28 T cell receptor beta chains were all obtained from the same sample, sequenced in a study of cytomegalovirus exposure and HLA in healthy donors. PCR employed 60 Vbeta and 13 Jbeta primers. The data were produced by immunoSEQ multiplex PCR, yet TCRdb's version contains in-frame clones alone and is incomplete. The table lists around 170,000 clones, around 75% of them singletons. The sample taken for sequencing was PBMCs. The receptors derive from a man aged 35 to 55 in good health and CMV-seropositive.

This clone came up once. The chain recombines TRBV11-2 with TRBJ2-7; D might be TRBD2 (7 bases). The V gene lost 0 bases and the J gene lost 5 bases, with 14 bases spanning the gap. Per germline, CDR1 SGHAT and CDR2 FQNNGV. The CDR3 is made up of 15 amino acids. The CDR3 bases are TGTGCCAGCAGCTTAGATCCCGTAGGGGGGGACGAGCAGTACTTC. The encoded protein is CASSLDPVGGDEQYF.

This clone was seen more than once but under ten times. The chain employs TRBV19 and TRBJ2-7; perhaps TRBD2 as D (6 bases). This CDR3 contains 17 residues. Germline V gives CDR1 LNHDA, CDR2 SQIVND (reference sequence). V lost 3 bases and J 2 bases, leaving 20 bases between the germline ends. The CDR3 nucleotides are TGTGCCAGTAGTATTAAGAGCGGGCAGGTGACCCCCTACGAGCAGTACTTC. Protein product: CASSIKSGQVTPYEQYF.

This clone was observed once. The rearrangement joins TRBV30 to TRBJ1-1, with D perhaps matching TRBD1 (6 bases). The germline V gene has CDR1 GTSNPN and CDR2 SVGIG (reference sequence). The CDR3 loop spans 12 amino acids. Trimming pared 3 bases from V and 3 bases from J, leaving 8 bases between. The CDR3 loop reads CAWRGGDTEAFF. CDR3 in DNA: TGTGCCTGGAGAGGGGGTGACACTGAAGCTTTCTTT.

V and J are TRBV11-2 and TRBJ2-7; a possible D gene is TRBD1 (6 bases). The V gene's germline CDR1 is SGHAT and CDR2 FQNNGV. Trimming pared 6 bases from V and 6 bases from J, leaving 21 bases between. The CDR3 runs to 15 residues. This chain's CDR3 is CASRLTGQSIPEQYF. In nucleotides, the CDR3 is TGTGCCAGCAGACTAACGGGACAATCCATCCCCGAGCAGTACTTC.

This clone occurred a few times. V and J are TRBV5-6 and TRBJ1-2, with 8 bases that match TRBD1. Germline V gene data show CDR1 as SGHDT and CDR2 as YYEEEE. V lost 4 bases, J lost 7 bases, and 9 bases stayed unmatched. The CDR3 is 14 amino acids. CDR3 sequence: CASSTRQGHRGYTF. The CDR3 DNA reads TGTGCCAGCAGCACGAGACAGGGGCATCGTGGCTACACCTTC.

The V and J genes are TRBV5-1 and TRBJ2-2, with D possibly being TRBD1 (6 bases). V was cut by 0 bases and J by 7 bases, with 16 bases left in between. The CDR3 length is 16 residues. From germline, CDR1 is SGHRS and CDR2 YFSETQ. CDR3 sequence: CASSLVAHREIGELFF. In DNA form, the CDR3 reads TGCGCCAGCAGCTTGGTCGCCCACAGGGAGATCGGGGAGCTGTTTTTT.

The chain joins TRBV7-2 to TRBJ1-3; 9 bases match TRBD1. CDR1 and CDR2 from the germline V gene are SGHTA and FQGNSA. Trimming at V came to 4 bases and at J to 0 bases, leaving 7 bases not matched to a gene. This CDR3 comprises 17 residues. This CDR3 is CASSSRGGQGSGNTIYF. The CDR3 DNA sequence: TGTGCCAGCAGCTCGAGAGGGGGACAGGGCTCTGGAAACACCATATATTTT.

The genes are TRBV7-9 and TRBJ2-7; D unresolved. Germline CDR1 reads SEHNR; CDR2 reads FQNEAQ (reference sequence). Trimming removed 0 bases from V and 3 bases from J, with 3 bases in between. The CDR3 extends over 12 amino acids. The CDR3: CASSLARYEQYF. The CDR3 bases are TGTGCCAGCAGCTTAGCGCGCTACGAGCAGTACTTC. Complete variable domain (other parts from reference TRBV7-9 and TRBJ2-7): DTGVSQNPRHKITKRGQNVTFRCDPISEHNRLYWYRQTLGQGPEFLTYFQNEAQLEKSRLLSDRFSAERPKGSFSTLEIQRTEQGDSAMYLCASSLARYEQYFGPGTRLTVT.

The chain joins TRBV7-9 to TRBJ1-2; TRBD1 might be the D (5 bases). Germline assignment: CDR1 SEHNR and CDR2 FQNEAQ (reference sequence). The CDR3 sequence is 12 residues long. The V gene lost 3 bases and the J gene lost 7 bases, with 9 bases spanning the gap. The CDR3 sequence is CASSFNRIGYTF. CDR3 bases: TGTGCCAGCAGCTTCAACAGGATTGGCTACACCTTC.

The gene calls are TRBV15 and TRBJ1-4; the match to TRBD1 covers 9 bases. Germline V lookup: CDR1 LNHNV, CDR2 YYDKDF (reference sequence). The CDR3 covers 18 residues. The junction had 13 bases not matched to a gene; V was cut back by 5 bases and J by 3 bases. CDR3 amino acids: CATSGRQGVPVPNEKLFF. The CDR3 DNA reads TGTGCCACCAGCGGAAGACAGGGGGTTCCCGTACCTAATGAAAAACTGTTTTTT.

The rearrangement links TRBV2 to TRBJ1-1; TRBD1 might be the D (5 bases). The CDR3 runs 13 residues. Trimming pared 4 bases from V and 2 bases from J, leaving 8 bases between. Per germline, CDR1 SNHLY and CDR2 FYNNEI. In nucleotides, the CDR3 is TGTGCCAGCAGTGGGGGCAGTAACACTGAAGCTTTCTTT. Its protein product is CASSGGSNTEAFF.

The chain has TRBV14 and TRBJ2-2, with 7 bases identical to TRBD2. The CDR3 length is 16 residues. CDR1 is SGHDN and CDR2 is FVKESK in the germline V gene. J lost 6 bases, V lost 0 bases, and 7 bases had no gene match. CDR3 in amino acids: CASSQDLAGVSGELFF. As DNA, the CDR3 is TGTGCCAGCAGCCAAGATTTGGCGGGGGTATCCGGGGAGCTGTTTTTT. The full variable domain, rest sourced from reference TRBV14 and TRBJ2-2, is EAGVTQFPSHSVIEKGQTVTLRCDPISGHDNLYWYRRVMGKEIKFLLHFVKESKQDESGMPNNRFLAERTGGTYSTLKVQPAELEDSGVYFCASSQDLAGVSGELFFGEGSRLTVL.

V gene TRBV27 combines with J gene TRBJ2-2; 7 bases map to TRBD1. The germline gives CDR1 MNHEY, CDR2 SMNVEV (reference sequence). The junction had 6 bases not matched to a gene; V was cut back by 10 bases and J by 7 bases. This CDR3 region has 12 residues. DNA for the CDR3: TGTGCCAACGTACAGGGGAGCGGGGAGCTGTTTTTT. It is translated as CANVQGSGELFF.

The chain employs TRBV7-2 and TRBJ2-7, with 7 nucleotides matching TRBD2. V shed 4 bases, J shed 0 bases, and the junction held 15 bases outside the gene matches. The germline V gene encodes CDR1 SGHTA and CDR2 FQGNSA. The CDR3 totals 18 residues. CDR3 protein: CASSSWGVGRGNSYEQYF. CDR3 nucleotide sequence: TGTGCCAGCAGCTCCTGGGGTGTGGGGCGGGGGAACTCCTACGAGCAGTACTTC.

The chain has TRBV5-4 and TRBJ1-1; 7 positions match TRBD1. The CDR3 runs 13 residues. V trimming: 0 bases; J trimming: 11 bases; junction bases outside the gene matches: 7. The germline V gene encodes CDR1 SGHNT and CDR2 YYREEE (reference sequence). The CDR3 DNA reads TGTGCCAGCAGCTTGGCCTCGGGACAGCGGGCTTTCTTT. It encodes CASSLASGQRAFF. Based on the CDR3 plus reference TRBV5-4 and TRBJ1-1, the full variable domain is ETGVTQSPTHLIKTRGQQVTLRCSSQSGHNTVSWYQQALGQGPQFIFQYYREEENGRGNFPPRFSGLQFPNYSSELNVNALELDDSALYLCASSLASGQRAFFGQGTRLTVV.

The gene calls are TRBV6-1 and TRBJ2-5; D perhaps matches TRBD2 (6 bases). The J call may be faulty, since TRBJ2-7 better matches the DNA end. Germline CDR1 MNHNS, CDR2 SASEGT. The CDR3 is made up of 13 amino acids. CDR3 sequence reads: CASSYRGGYEQYF. The CDR3, as DNA: TGTGCCAGCAGCTATCGTGGGGGGTACGAGCAGTACTTC.

The J gene is TRBJ2-7, the V gene TRBV19, with D possibly matching TRBD2 (5 bases). V was clipped by 3 bases and J by 2 bases, with 14 bases between them. This CDR3 comprises 15 residues. Germline lookup yields CDR1 LNHDA and CDR2 SQIVND (reference sequence). CDR3 nucleotides: TGTGCCAGTAGTATGGCGGGTACACGGGCCTACGAGCAGTACTTC. Residues: CASSMAGTRAYEQYF.

This chain connects TRBV5-4 to TRBJ2-2; 8 bases match TRBD2. CDR1 is SGHNT, CDR2 YYREEE, per germline (reference sequence). V trimming: 2 bases; J trimming: 1 base; junction bases outside the gene matches: 1. The CDR3 has 15 residues. CDR3 sequence (DNA): TGTGCCAGCAGCTTCGGGGGGGTGAACACCGGGGAGCTGTTTTTT. It translates to CASSFGGVNTGELFF.

V is TRBV19 and J is TRBJ1-5, with unresolved D. The V end was cut by 7 bases, the J end by 0 bases, with 4 bases between. Germline V gives CDR1 LNHDA, CDR2 SQIVND (reference sequence). CDR3 size: 12 residues. The CDR3: CASTLSNQPQHF. CDR3 nucleotide sequence: TGTGCCAGTACCCTTAGCAATCAGCCCCAGCATTTT.

This chain joins TRBV19 and TRBJ1-3; no firm D call. The germline CDR1 and CDR2 sequences are LNHDA and SQIVND (reference sequence). CDR3 length equals 10 residues. V was cut by 8 bases and J by 4 bases, with 3 bases left in between. In DNA form, the CDR3 reads TGTGCCAGTCTCGGAAACACCATATATTTT. Its protein product is CASLGNTIYF.

The V and J genes are TRBV6-5 and TRBJ1-6; weak D call: TRBD1 (6 bases). The CDR3 sequence is 13 residues long. V was shortened by 9 bases and J by 5 bases, with 11 bases between the two germline ends. Per the germline V gene, CDR1 is MNHEY and CDR2 is SVGAGI. This chain's CDR3 is CASTDRNNSPLHF. The DNA of the CDR3 is TGTGCCAGTACCGACAGGAATAATTCACCCCTCCACTTT.

V and J are TRBV4-3 and TRBJ2-7; 7 bases agree with TRBD1. This CDR3 spans 15 amino acids. After removal of 3 bases from V and 0 bases from J, the junction contained 5 bases not matched to a gene. Per the germline V gene, CDR1 is LGHNA and CDR2 is YSLEER. In nucleotides, the CDR3 is TGCGCCAGCAGCCAGACAGGGTACGCCTCCTACGAGCAGTACTTC. This sequence encodes CASSQTGYASYEQYF.

This clone was seen only once. The rearrangement links TRBV2 to TRBJ1-1, with D possibly being TRBD1 (5 bases). V was pared by 1 base and J by 1 base, with 7 bases between. This CDR3 region has 14 residues. Germline V gene lookup returns CDR1 SNHLY and CDR2 FYNNEI. The CDR3 DNA follows: TGTGCCAGCAGTGAAGGACAGACGAACACTGAAGCTTTCTTT. This codes for CASSEGQTNTEAFF.

V and J are TRBV25-1 and TRBJ2-2; D uncertain. Germline CDR1 and CDR2: MGHDK and SYGVNS. The length of the CDR3 is 13 residues. Trimming took off 5 bases at V and 3 bases at J, with 7 bases between the two ends. The CDR3 here is CASSPGYTGELFF. CDR3 nucleotide sequence: TGTGCCAGCAGTCCCGGTTACACCGGGGAGCTGTTTTTT.

The gene calls are TRBV12-2 and TRBJ1-1; the D segment call TRBD1 is taken from the table without a DNA check. TRBV12-2 is marked as a pseudogene. The CDR3 is 16 amino acids. CDR3 coding DNA: TGTGCAAGTCGCTTAGCGCTTCCCACCAGGAACACTGAAGCTTTCTTT. This gives the protein CASRLALPTRNTEAFF.

The chain links TRBV30 to TRBJ2-2; possible D gene TRBD1, 6 bases. CDR3 size: 15 residues. CDR1 GTSNPN and CDR2 SVGIG come from the germline V gene (reference sequence). V lost 2 bases and J lost 5, with 15 bases in between. The CDR3 loop reads CAWSSLGQGTGELFF. CDR3 DNA sequence: TGTGCCTGGAGTTCTCTGGGGCAGGGGACCGGGGAGCTGTTTTTT.

The DNA for the CDR3 is TGTGCCAGCAGCGGAGGGGGCGCGAGTGGAAACACCATATATTTT. Protein product: CASSGGGASGNTIYF. V and J are TRBV9 and TRBJ1-3, with 7 bases matching TRBD1. This CDR3 comprises 15 residues. Per the germline V gene, CDR1 is SGDLS and CDR2 is YYNGEE. Trimming at V came to 3 bases and at J to 3 bases, leaving 6 bases not matched to a gene. Full variable domain (rest looked up from reference TRBV9 and TRBJ1-3): DSGVTQTPKHLITATGQRVTLRCSPRSGDLSVYWYQQSLDQGLQFLIQYYNGEERAKGNILERFSAQQFPDLHSELNLSSLELGDSALYFCASSGGGASGNTIYFGEGSWLTVV.

V is TRBV7-8 and J is TRBJ1-2; perhaps TRBD1 as D (6 bases). The V and J ends lost 1 base and 4 bases respectively, with 16 bases between them. There are 16 residues in the CDR3. Germline CDR1 is SGHVS and CDR2 is FQNEAQ. The CDR3 nucleotides are TGTGCCAGCAGCTTAGGGGTAGGGGGGGCCGGCTATGGCTACACCTTC. Amino acids: CASSLGVGGAGYGYTF.